This passage covers 14 T cell receptor beta chains from one sample sequenced in a study of T cell responses to AZD1222 COVID-19 vaccine. Clones were read by immunoSEQ multiplex PCR, and TCRdb kept only the in-frame ones, dropping some. This sample has roughly 150,000 clones, with about 92% found just once. The input for sequencing was peripheral blood, taken on day 0 of AZD1222 vaccination. The origin of the receptors is an adult in good health.

The chain has TRBV21-1 and TRBJ1-4. TRBV21-1 is reported as a pseudogene. The CDR3 loop spans 19 amino acids. The chain's CDR3 is CASSKDARLRSSSNEKLFF. The CDR3 region has the DNA TGTGCCAGCAGCAAAGACGCCCGCCTAAGATCCAGCTCTAATGAAAAACTGTTTTTT.

The chain recombines TRBV3-1 (or the pseudogene TRBV3-2) with TRBJ2-1, with D unresolved. The germline V and J ends were trimmed by 0 bases and 4 bases, with 10 bases remaining between them. This CDR3 has 15 amino acids. The germline V gene encodes CDR1 LGHDT and CDR2 YNNKEL (reference sequence). The CDR3 sequence is CASSQELDGYNEQFF. The CDR3 DNA reads as TGTGCCAGCAGCCAAGAGCTGGACGGATACAATGAGCAGTTCTTC.

The V gene is TRBV6-6, the J gene TRBJ2-1; tentatively, D is TRBD2 (6 bases). This CDR3 contains 15 residues. From germline, CDR1 is MNHNY and CDR2 SVGAGI (reference sequence). Trimming pared 6 bases from V and 0 bases from J, leaving 12 bases between. In DNA form, the CDR3 reads TGTGCCAGCAGCCCGGACTATACCTCCTACAATGAGCAGTTCTTC. Residues: CASSPDYTSYNEQFF.

The chain joins TRBV24-1 to TRBJ2-7, with TRBD2 as a possible D gene (6 bases). Trimming left V 5 bases short and J 3 bases short, with 16 bases between. Germline V gene sequence: CDR1 KGHDR, CDR2 SFDVKD. The CDR3 runs to 15 residues. CDR3 sequence reads: CATSVLGTEGYEQYF. The CDR3, as DNA: TGTGCCACCAGTGTTCTCGGGACTGAGGGCTACGAGCAGTACTTC.

This clone has a single count. The chain carries TRBV27 and TRBJ2-3; 9 nucleotides align to TRBD2. From germline, CDR1 is MNHEY and CDR2 SMNVEV (reference sequence). Trimming cost V 2 bases and J 5 bases; bases outside gene matches: 8. The CDR3 runs 16 residues. CDR3 bases: TGTGCCAGCAGTTTACTGGCGGGGGGGACGATAGATACGCAGTATTTT. Its translation: CASSLLAGGTIDTQYF.

The rearrangement links TRBV7-6 to TRBJ2-1, with D maybe TRBD2 (5 bases). The CDR3 is 14 amino acids. Trimming removed 6 bases from V and 5 bases from J, with 14 bases in between. Looked up from germline, CDR1 is SGHVS and CDR2 is FNYEAQ. For the CDR3, the DNA is TGTGCCAGCAGGAGAACTAGTAGTGACAATGAGCAGTTCTTC. This codes for CASRRTSSDNEQFF. The variable domain in full, with the rest retrieved from reference TRBV7-6 and TRBJ2-1, is GAGVSQSPRYKVTKRGQDVALRCDPISGHVSLYWYRQALGQGPEFLTYFNYEAQQDKSGLPNDRFSAERPEGSISTLTIQRTEQRDSAMYRCASRRTSSDNEQFFGPGTRLTVL.

The CDR3 DNA follows: TGTGCCATCAAATCCGCGGGGCTCACAGATACGCAGTATTTT. Translation gives CAIKSAGLTDTQYF. The genes are TRBV10-3 and TRBJ2-3; possible D gene TRBD2, 6 bases. V dropped 7 bases and J dropped 2 bases, with 13 bases sitting between them. This CDR3 is built from 14 residues. The germline gives CDR1 ENHRY, CDR2 SYGVKD.

The chain recombines TRBV20-1 with TRBJ1-1, with unresolved D. CDR3 size: 10 residues. Trimming removed 3 bases at V and 3 bases at J, with 2 bases between. CDR1 DFQATT and CDR2 SNEGSKA come from the germline V gene (reference sequence). CDR3 DNA: TGCAGTGCTAGTTACACTGAAGCTTTCTTT. This sequence encodes CSASYTEAFF.

The rearrangement uses TRBV14 and TRBJ1-1; TRBD1 is a possible D gene (5 bases). Germline CDR1 reads SGHDN; CDR2 reads FVKESK. This CDR3 spans 17 amino acids. Trimming left V 0 bases short and J 1 base short, with 15 bases between. The CDR3 bases are TGTGCCAGCAGCCAAGAGGTTAGGGGCAGAAGGAACACTGAAGCTTTCTTT. Its translation is CASSQEVRGRRNTEAFF.

The rearrangement joins TRBV30 to TRBJ1-1; D gene unclear. V lost 2 bases and J 4 bases, leaving 11 bases between the germline ends. Germline V gene data show CDR1 as GTSNPN and CDR2 as SVGIG (reference sequence). The CDR3 runs to 13 residues. The CDR3 region has the DNA TGTGCCTGGAGTCGCGTCCTAGGCACTGAAGCTTTCTTT. Its protein product is CAWSRVLGTEAFF.

V and J are TRBV4-3 and TRBJ1-5; D remains ambiguous. There are 13 residues in the CDR3. Trimming left V 0 bases short and J 3 bases short, with 3 bases between. In germline, CDR1 is LGHNA, CDR2 YSLEER. The CDR3 region is CASSQDPNQPQHF. CDR3 DNA: TGCGCCAGCAGCCAAGATCCCAATCAGCCCCAGCATTTT.

This rearrangement joins TRBV7-9 to TRBJ2-3, with D possibly TRBD1 on 6 matching bases. V lost 7 bases and J lost 6, with 14 bases in between. The CDR3 runs 13 residues. The V gene's germline CDR1 is SEHNR and CDR2 FQNEAQ (reference sequence). The CDR3 protein is CASTYSGDDTQYF. The CDR3 DNA reads as TGTGCCAGCACTTACTCAGGGGATGATACGCAGTATTTT.

The chain has TRBV7-9 and TRBJ1-1; maybe TRBD1 (5 bases). V gave up 5 bases and J gave up 11 bases, with 15 bases separating them. CDR1 SEHNR and CDR2 FQNEAQ come from the germline V gene (reference sequence). CDR3 length equals 12 residues. The CDR3 protein is CASSVQDGGAFF. DNA of the CDR3: TGTGCCAGCAGCGTCCAGGACGGGGGGGCTTTCTTT.

This clone was counted between two and nine times. V and J are TRBV5-4 and TRBJ1-5; the D is unclear. From germline, CDR1 is SGHNT and CDR2 YYREEE (reference sequence). V shed 3 bases and J shed 3 bases, with 7 bases lying between them. This CDR3 region has 13 residues. The CDR3 sequence is CASSSSFNQPQHF. CDR3 nucleotides: TGTGCCAGCAGCTCCAGTTTCAATCAGCCCCAGCATTTT.